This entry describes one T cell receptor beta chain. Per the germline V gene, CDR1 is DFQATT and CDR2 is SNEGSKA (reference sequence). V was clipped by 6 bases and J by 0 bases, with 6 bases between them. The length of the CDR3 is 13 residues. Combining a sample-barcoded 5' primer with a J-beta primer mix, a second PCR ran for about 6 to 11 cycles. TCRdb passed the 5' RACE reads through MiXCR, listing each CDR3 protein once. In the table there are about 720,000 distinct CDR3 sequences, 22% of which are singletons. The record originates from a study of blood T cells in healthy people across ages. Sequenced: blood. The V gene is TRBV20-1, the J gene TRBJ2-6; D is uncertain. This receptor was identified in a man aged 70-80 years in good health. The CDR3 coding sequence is TGCAGTGCGCGGAACTCTGGGGCCAACGTCCTGACTTTC. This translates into CSARNSGANVLTF.